These T cell receptor beta chains were read from a single sample in a study of beta chain features in type 1 diabetes. Sequencing used immunoSEQ multiplex PCR; TCRdb keeps in-frame clones, though not all of them. The sample contains hundreds of thousands of clones, around 15% of which appear only once. The material sequenced was naive CD4+ T cells from blood. These receptors all come from a man younger than 35 in good health. Each CDR3 is given with its conserved first and last residue. A D gene is named only where the DNA matches it firmly. Part of the rows lack a size; the others show once, few, many or a class for expanded clones.

J	size	D	V	DNA	CDR3
TRBJ2-7	-	TRBD1	TRBV7-2	TGTGCCAGCAGCCAGGGGGCTAGCGTCTCCTACGAGCAGTACTTC	CASSQGASVSYEQYF
TRBJ2-7	few	-	TRBV6-1	TGTGCCAGCACCACCTATCAGGGGATAAGCTACGAGCAGTACTTC	CASTTYQGISYEQYF
TRBJ2-5	few	-	TRBV4-3	TGCGCCAGCAGCCAAGATCTCCTGGGGCCGTACCAAGAGACCCAGTACTTC	CASSQDLLGPYQETQYF
TRBJ2-2	few	TRBD1	TRBV6-1	TGTGCCAGCAGTGAGACCGGGACAGGGAACACCGGGGAGCTGTTTTTT	CASSETGTGNTGELFF
TRBJ1-5	-	-	TRBV7-2	TGTGCCAGCAGCTTATCACTCGCGTGGGGGCATCAGCCCCAGCATTTT	CASSLSLAWGHQPQHF
TRBJ2-2	-	-	TRBV7-7	TGTGCTAGCAGCTCCGGGGTAGCCGGGGAGCTGTTTTTT	CASSSGVAGELFF
TRBJ2-5	-	-	TRBV7-3	TGTGCCAGCAGTTCGGCGTTAGCGGCGACCCAGTACTTC	CASSSALAATQYF
TRBJ2-1	-	-	TRBV27	TGTGCCAGCAGTTCGAGTTTAATCTACAATGAGCAGTTCTTC	CASSSSLIYNEQFF
TRBJ1-1	-	-	TRBV28	TGTGCCAGCAAAACCGGAGACTTGAGAACTGAAGCTTTCTTT	CASKTGDLRTEAFF
TRBJ2-5	few	-	TRBV10-3	TGTGCCATCCGTGCGGGACCCCAAGAGACCCAGTACTTC	CAIRAGPQETQYF
TRBJ1-1	few	-	TRBV5-4	TGTGCCAGCAGCTTGGTCAACCCGAACACTGAAGCTTTCTTT	CASSLVNPNTEAFF
TRBJ1-1	-	-	TRBV7-3	TGTGCCAGCAGCCAAACAGGGCGGGCAGCTTTCTTT	CASSQTGRAAFF
TRBJ2-7	few	-	TRBV7-2	TGTGCCAGCAGCTTGGTTCCAGGGCCCTACGAGCAGTACTTC	CASSLVPGPYEQYF
TRBJ2-5	-	-	TRBV5-6	TGTGCCAGCAGCTTGACTGGAGAGGGAGAGACCCAGTACTTC	CASSLTGEGETQYF
TRBJ1-1	-	-	TRBV30	TGTGCCTGGATTCCTTCGGGGGTTAACACTGAAGCTTTCTTT	CAWIPSGVNTEAFF
TRBJ2-7	few	-	TRBV19	TGTGCCAGTAAACGGGCAGGGGCTTACTACGAGCAGTACTTC	CASKRAGAYYEQYF
TRBJ2-4	few	TRBD1	TRBV10-3	TGTGCCACCGGACTGGGACAGGGGCCCACGTTAGCCAAAAACATTCAGTACTTC	CATGLGQGPTLAKNIQYF
TRBJ2-3	-	-	TRBV27	TGTGCCAGCAGTACCAGCTTGGGGACAGATACGCAGTATTTT	CASSTSLGTDTQYF
TRBJ2-7	few	-	TRBV7-7	TGTGCCAGCAGCAGGGAACCAGGGCCCTACGAGCAGTACTTC	CASSREPGPYEQYF
TRBJ1-2	few	TRBD1	TRBV9	TGTGCCAGCAGCGTGGGGACAGGGCTCTTTGACTATGGCTACACCTTC	CASSVGTGLFDYGYTF
TRBJ1-1	few	TRBD1	TRBV2	TGTGCCAGCAGAGTAGACAGGGGGCGAGGGACTGAAGCTTTCTTT	CASRVDRGRGTEAFF
TRBJ2-1	few	-	TRBV28	TGTGCCAGCAGTTTGTCTCCTATCTACAATGAGCAGTTCTTC	CASSLSPIYNEQFF
TRBJ2-3	-	-	TRBV7-9	TGTGCCAGCAGCTCCCGGACAGCTAGCACAGATACGCAGTATTTT	CASSSRTASTDTQYF
TRBJ2-5	-	-	TRBV5-1	TGCGCCAGCACCACCGACCCGTCAGGCTACCAAGAGACCCAGTACTTC	CASTTDPSGYQETQYF
TRBJ2-1	few	TRBD2	TRBV25-1	TGTGCCAGCATAAGTAGCGGGAGAGGCAATGAGCAGTTCTTC	CASISSGRGNEQFF
TRBJ2-1	-	TRBD2	TRBV7-2	TGTGCCAGCAGCTCAAGCGGGAGCAGGTACAATGAGCAGTTCTTC	CASSSSGSRYNEQFF
TRBJ2-7	few	TRBD2	TRBV7-6	TGTGCCAGCAGCTCCCCCGCGCGGGGGATATACGAGCAGTACTTC	CASSSPARGIYEQYF
TRBJ1-6	-	-	TRBV25-1	TGTGCCAGCACCACGGAAGGAGTTGGATCACCCCTCCACTTT	CASTTEGVGSPLHF
TRBJ2-1	few	-	TRBV5-1	TGCGCCAGCAGCCGTTCGTGGGAGCAGTTCTTC	CASSRSWEQFF
TRBJ1-1	few	TRBD1	TRBV7-3	TGTGCCAGCAGCGACCAGGGGGGAAACACTGAAGCTTTCTTT	CASSDQGGNTEAFF
TRBJ2-3	-	-	TRBV6-5	TGTGCCAGCAGTGAAGTCTCAGATACGCAGTATTTT	CASSEVSDTQYF
TRBJ2-2	few	-	TRBV7-2	TGTGCCAGCGGGCGCGCAGCCGGGGAGCTGTTTTTT	CASGRAAGELFF
TRBJ2-6	few	-	TRBV9	TGTGCCAGCAGCGTAGACCGGGAGATGGGGGCCAGCTCTGGGGCCAACGTCCTGACTTTC	CASSVDREMGASSGANVLTF
TRBJ1-3	-	-	TRBV6-5	TGTGCCAGCAGTTATACGGGTGGAAACACCATATATTTT	CASSYTGGNTIYF
TRBJ2-1	few	TRBD2	TRBV29-1	TGCAGCGTTGGCCGGGGGGGGAATGAGCAGTTCTTC	CSVGRGGNEQFF
TRBJ1-2	once	-	TRBV5-1	TGCGCCAGCGCCCCCATCGGTACGGAGGCTAACTATGGCTACACCTTC	CASAPIGTEANYGYTF
TRBJ2-5	few	TRBD1	TRBV14	TGTGCCAGCAGCCAAACAGGGGTGAGACGGGAGACCCAGTACTTC	CASSQTGVRRETQYF
TRBJ2-3	-	-	TRBV4-1	TGCGCCAGCAGCCAAGTAGGAGCTTCAAGAGATACGCAGTATTTT	CASSQVGASRDTQYF
TRBJ2-3	few	-	TRBV7-9	TGTGCCAGCAGCGTAACACTCCGGGGCTTAGGTGGAGATACGCAGTATTTT	CASSVTLRGLGGDTQYF
TRBJ2-1	few	-	TRBV14	TGTGCCAGCAGCCAAGCCCACGGATACGGGGCGAGAAGATACAATGAGCAGTTCTTC	CASSQAHGYGARRYNEQFF
TRBJ2-7	many	-	TRBV14	TGTGCCAGCAGCCAACGGACCTGGGAGCAGTACTTC	CASSQRTWEQYF
TRBJ1-1	few	-	TRBV18	TGTGCCAGCTCACGTGGGGCAGGGATGAACACTGAAGCTTTCTTT	CASSRGAGMNTEAFF
TRBJ1-3	few	-	TRBV6-6	TGTGCCAGCAGCAACCGGGGCCTTTCTGGAAACACCATATATTTT	CASSNRGLSGNTIYF
TRBJ1-1	few	-	TRBV6-5	TGTGCCAGCAGTTTACAGGGTGTTAACACTGAAGCTTTCTTT	CASSLQGVNTEAFF
TRBJ1-5	few	TRBD1	TRBV2	TGTGCCAGCAGTGTGGGTCACAGGGGCGGTCAGCCCCAGCATTTT	CASSVGHRGGQPQHF
TRBJ1-4	-	TRBD1	TRBV15	TGTGCCACCAGCAGAGATCGCGATGGGACAGGGGAAGCAAAACTGTTTTTT	CATSRDRDGTGEAKLFF
TRBJ1-6	-	-	TRBV7-9	TGTGCCAGCAGCTTAGCCGCCTTGCCCTCACCCCTCCACTTT	CASSLAALPSPLHF
TRBJ2-3	few	-	TRBV11-3	TGTGCCAGCAGCCTTGACAGCACAGATACGCAGTATTTT	CASSLDSTDTQYF
TRBJ1-3	-	-	TRBV2	TGTGCCAGCAGTGAAGGGGGTTTCTCTGGAAACACCATATATTTT	CASSEGGFSGNTIYF
TRBJ1-2	few	TRBD1	TRBV7-2	TGTGCCAGCAGTACCGACAGGGCTCCTTCCTATGGCTACACCTTC	CASSTDRAPSYGYTF
TRBJ1-3	-	-	TRBV4-3	TGCGCCAGCAGCCAAGGTCGTTTTGGCGGAAACACCATATATTTT	CASSQGRFGGNTIYF
TRBJ2-3	many	-	TRBV18	TGTGCCAGCTCACCAAGCACAGATACGCAGTATTTT	CASSPSTDTQYF
TRBJ1-5	-	-	TRBV18	TGTGCCAGCTCACCCGGTTTTGGGGATCAGCCCCAGCATTTT	CASSPGFGDQPQHF
TRBJ2-4	-	-	TRBV4-3	TGCGCCAGCAGCCAAGACCGAAACATTCAGTACTTC	CASSQDRNIQYF
TRBJ2-6	-	TRBD1	TRBV6-1	TGTGCCAGCAGTGCCCGACAGGGACCAGTGGCTGGGGCCAACGTCCTGACTTTC	CASSARQGPVAGANVLTF
TRBJ1-2	-	TRBD1	TRBV28	TGTGCCAGCAGTGGGGACAGGGGGAATGGCTACACCTTC	CASSGDRGNGYTF
TRBJ1-5	few	TRBD1	TRBV30	TGTGCCTGGAGTGCGACAGGGGGTGGTCAGCCCCAGCATTTT	CAWSATGGGQPQHF
TRBJ2-1	few	-	TRBV4-3	TGCGCCAGCAGCATCGGGATAGTACTAAGCTCCTACAATGAGCAGTTCTTC	CASSIGIVLSSYNEQFF
TRBJ1-1	few	-	TRBV29-1	TGCAGCGTTGGTACCATGAACACTGAAGCTTTCTTT	CSVGTMNTEAFF